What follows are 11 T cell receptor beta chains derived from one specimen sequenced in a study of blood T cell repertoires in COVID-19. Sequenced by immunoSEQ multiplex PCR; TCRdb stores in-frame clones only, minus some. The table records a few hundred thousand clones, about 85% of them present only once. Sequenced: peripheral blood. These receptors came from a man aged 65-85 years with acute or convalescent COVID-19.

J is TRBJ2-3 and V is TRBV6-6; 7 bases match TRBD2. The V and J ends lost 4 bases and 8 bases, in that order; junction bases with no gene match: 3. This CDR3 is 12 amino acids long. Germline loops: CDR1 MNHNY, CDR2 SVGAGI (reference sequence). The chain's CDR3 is CASSSLAGTQYF. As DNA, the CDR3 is TGTGCCAGCAGTTCCTTAGCGGGTACGCAGTATTTT.

The CDR3 bases are TGTGCCAGCAGCTTAGAATCGAGAGTTTACTTC. The encoded protein is CASSLESRVYF. V gene TRBV7-8 combines with J gene TRBJ2-7; D gene ambiguous. There are 11 residues in the CDR3. V gave up 1 base and J gave up 13 bases, with 11 bases separating them. Looked up from germline, CDR1 is SGHVS and CDR2 is FQNEAQ. The entire variable domain, with the rest obtained from reference TRBV7-8 and TRBJ2-7, is as follows: GAGVSQSPRYKVAKRGQDVALRCDPISGHVSLFWYQQALGQGPEFLTYFQNEAQLDKSGLPSDRFFAERPEGSVSTLKIQRTQQEDSAVYLCASSLESRVYFGPGTRLTVT.

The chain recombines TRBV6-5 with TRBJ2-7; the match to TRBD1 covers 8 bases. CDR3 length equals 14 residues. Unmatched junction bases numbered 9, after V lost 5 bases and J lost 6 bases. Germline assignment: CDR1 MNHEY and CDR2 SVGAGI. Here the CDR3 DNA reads TGTGCCAGCAGTCGACAGGGGAGGAGTGTCGAGCAGTACTTC. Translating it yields CASSRQGRSVEQYF.

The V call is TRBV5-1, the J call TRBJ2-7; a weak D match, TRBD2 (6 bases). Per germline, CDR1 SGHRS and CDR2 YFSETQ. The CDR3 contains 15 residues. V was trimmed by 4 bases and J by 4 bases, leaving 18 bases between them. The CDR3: CASSTLEGLGYEQYF. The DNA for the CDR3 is TGCGCCAGCAGCACCCTGGAGGGGCTCGGTTACGAGCAGTACTTC.

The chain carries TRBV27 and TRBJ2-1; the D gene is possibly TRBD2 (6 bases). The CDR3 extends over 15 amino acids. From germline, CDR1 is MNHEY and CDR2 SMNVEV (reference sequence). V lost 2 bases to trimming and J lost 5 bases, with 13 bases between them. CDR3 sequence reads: CASSLEEGRNNEQFF. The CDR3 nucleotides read TGTGCCAGCAGTTTAGAGGAGGGTCGCAACAATGAGCAGTTCTTC.

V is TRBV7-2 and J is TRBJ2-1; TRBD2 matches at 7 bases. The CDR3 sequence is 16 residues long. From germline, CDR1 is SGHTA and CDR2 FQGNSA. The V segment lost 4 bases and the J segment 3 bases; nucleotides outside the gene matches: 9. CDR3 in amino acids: CASSSGRGGGYNEQFF. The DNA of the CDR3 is TGTGCCAGCAGCTCCGGGCGGGGCGGGGGCTACAATGAGCAGTTCTTC.

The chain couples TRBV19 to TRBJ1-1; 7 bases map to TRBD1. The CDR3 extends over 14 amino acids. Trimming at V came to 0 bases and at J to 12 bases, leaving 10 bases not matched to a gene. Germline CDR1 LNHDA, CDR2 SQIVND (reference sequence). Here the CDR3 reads CASSIDPDRTVTFF. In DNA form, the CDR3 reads TGTGCCAGTAGTATAGACCCGGACAGGACCGTGACTTTCTTT.

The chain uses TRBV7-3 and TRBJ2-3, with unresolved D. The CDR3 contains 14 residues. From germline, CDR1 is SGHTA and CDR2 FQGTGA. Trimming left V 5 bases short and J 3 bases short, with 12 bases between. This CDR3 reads CASSLNYGTDTQYF. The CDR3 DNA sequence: TGTGCCAGCAGCCTTAATTACGGGACAGATACGCAGTATTTT.

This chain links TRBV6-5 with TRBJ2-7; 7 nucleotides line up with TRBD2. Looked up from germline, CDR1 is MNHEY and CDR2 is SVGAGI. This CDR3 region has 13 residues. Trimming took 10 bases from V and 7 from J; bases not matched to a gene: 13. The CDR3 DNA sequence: TGTGCCACCACGACTAGCTATGATCTGGAGCAGTACTTC. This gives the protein CATTTSYDLEQYF.

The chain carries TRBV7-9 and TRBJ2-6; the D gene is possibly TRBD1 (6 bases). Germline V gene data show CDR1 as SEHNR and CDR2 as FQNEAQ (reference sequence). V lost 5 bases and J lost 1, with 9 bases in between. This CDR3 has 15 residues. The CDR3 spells CASSATGSGANVLTF. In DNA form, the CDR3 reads TGTGCCAGCAGCGCAACAGGGTCTGGGGCCAACGTCCTGACTTTC.

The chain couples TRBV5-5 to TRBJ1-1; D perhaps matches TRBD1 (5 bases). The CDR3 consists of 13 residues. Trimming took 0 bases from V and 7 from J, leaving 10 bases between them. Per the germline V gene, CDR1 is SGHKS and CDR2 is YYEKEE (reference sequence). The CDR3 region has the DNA TGTGCCAGCAGCTTGGCAGGGTTAAGTGAAGCTTTCTTT. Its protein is CASSLAGLSEAFF.